The rows below give T cell receptor beta chains drawn from one sample of a study of cytomegalovirus exposure and HLA in healthy donors. The data were produced by immunoSEQ multiplex PCR, yet TCRdb's version contains in-frame clones alone and is incomplete. The sample yields some 190,000 clones, around 80% seen once. Material: PBMCs. These receptors all come from a girl aged 10 to 17 in good health and CMV-seropositive. Each CDR3 is given with its conserved first and last residue. The D gene is left open where the match is weak. Clone size, where shown, is once, few, many, or a class for clones that have expanded.

j_gene,d_gene,abundance,len,v_gene,CDR3aa,CDR3nt
TRBJ2-7,TRBD2,few,15,TRBV14,CASSQRSGTMLEQYF,TGTGCCAGCAGCCAACGGTCCGGGACTATGCTCGAGCAGTACTTC
TRBJ2-3,-,few,15,TRBV2,CASSEKLISTDTQYF,TGTGCCAGCAGTGAGAAACTTATTAGCACAGATACGCAGTATTTT
TRBJ2-7,-,-,15,TRBV18,CASSPPSGSSYEQYF,TGTGCCAGCTCACCACCGAGCGGTAGCTCCTACGAGCAGTACTTC
TRBJ2-5,-,-,14,TRBV6-6,CASSYVGGQETQYF,TGTGCCAGCAGTTATGTCGGGGGCCAAGAGACCCAGTACTTC
TRBJ1-5,-,-,16,TRBV19,CASSIEAGISNQPQHF,TGTGCCAGTAGTATAGAGGCAGGTATTAGCAATCAGCCCCAGCATTTT
TRBJ2-5,-,-,15,TRBV5-4,CASSFPGGGLETQYF,TGTGCCAGCAGCTTCCCAGGGGGAGGCTTGGAGACCCAGTACTTC
TRBJ2-3,-,-,15,TRBV6-5,CASSRPGGSTDTQYF,TGTGCCAGCAGCCGACCCGGGGGAAGCACAGATACGCAGTATTTT
TRBJ2-4,TRBD1,-,16,TRBV15,CATSRAGTGVKNIQYF,TGTGCCACCAGCAGAGCCGGGACAGGGGTCAAAAACATTCAGTACTTC
TRBJ2-3,TRBD2,-,15,TRBV5-1,CASSTTSDRTDTQYF,TGCGCCAGCAGCACTACTAGCGACCGCACAGATACGCAGTATTTT
TRBJ1-5,TRBD1,-,14,TRBV6-1,CASNPGTGEWTQHF,TGTGCCAGCAACCCCGGGACAGGGGAGTGGACCCAGCATTTT
TRBJ2-7,-,-,15,TRBV4-1,CASSQVASRHYEQYF,TGCGCCAGCAGCCAAGTGGCATCGAGGCACTACGAGCAGTACTTC
TRBJ1-3,-,-,15,TRBV27,CASSSPGELGNTIYF,TGTGCCAGCAGTTCGCCGGGAGAGCTAGGAAACACCATATATTTT
TRBJ2-6,-,few,16,TRBV4-1,CASSLLPGSGANVLTF,TGCGCCAGCAGCCTCCTTCCCGGGTCTGGGGCCAACGTCCTGACTTTC
TRBJ2-7,TRBD2,-,14,TRBV7-8,CASAHGTILYEQYF,TGTGCGAGCGCCCATGGGACTATACTCTACGAGCAGTACTTC
TRBJ2-5,TRBD2,-,13,TRBV7-7,CASSSGRAETQYF,TGTGCCAGCAGCTCAGGGAGGGCGGAGACCCAGTACTTC
TRBJ1-3,-,-,17,TRBV19,CASSIPGLDYSGNTIYF,TGTGCCAGTAGTATCCCAGGGTTGGATTACTCTGGAAACACCATATATTTT
TRBJ2-7,TRBD1,-,15,TRBV6-5,CASSPPPDRVNEQYF,TGTGCCAGCAGCCCTCCCCCGGACAGGGTCAACGAGCAGTACTTC
TRBJ2-3,TRBD1,-,15,TRBV30,CAWSVGQGDTDTQYF,TGTGCCTGGAGTGTGGGACAGGGGGACACAGATACGCAGTATTTT
TRBJ1-2,-,-,14,TRBV6-5,CASSYSAAAYGYTF,TGTGCCAGCAGTTACTCGGCGGCCGCCTATGGCTACACCTTC
TRBJ2-7,TRBD1,-,14,TRBV14,CASSPGQGPYEQYF,TGTGCCAGCAGCCCTGGACAGGGACCCTACGAGCAGTACTTC
TRBJ2-1,-,-,13,TRBV29-1,CSVGAPSYNEQFF,TGCAGCGTTGGTGCGCCTTCCTACAATGAGCAGTTCTTC